This T cell receptor beta chain is from a study of cytomegalovirus exposure and HLA in healthy donors. Turning to this clone: As yet, its antigen is unknown.

Study findings and constraints: Certain sequence variants were highly shared and formed a cluster, and this cluster was likely a sequencing artifact. Presence/absence analyses rested on an assumption that sequencing depth was roughly uniform across donors. Previous analysis showed most TCR beta V segments were productive about 87% or about 30% of the time. With high specificity and sensitivity, the classifier reportedly diagnosed cytomegalovirus status.

This PCR relied on a set of 60 Vbeta primers and 13 Jbeta primers. The assay was immunoSEQ multiplex PCR, and TCRdb's table has in-frame clones only and misses some. Reported are tens of thousands of clones; the ten largest clones contain 9% to 15%. Germline CDR1 and CDR2: SGHNT and YYREEE (reference sequence). V was trimmed by 4 bases and J by 1 base, leaving 2 bases between them. This CDR3 is 12 amino acids long. The TCR comes from a woman in her 30s in good health and CMV-seropositive. The V call is TRBV5-4, the J call TRBJ2-2; D remains ambiguous. The material sequenced was PBMCs. CDR3 protein: CASSLNTGELFF. The DNA for the CDR3 is TGTGCCAGCAGCCTGAACACCGGGGAGCTGTTTTTT.